This T cell receptor (beta chain) emerged from a study of shared clonotypes between healthy human individuals. The study's findings and limits: Clonotype sharing among donors was thought likely to change with sequencing depth. A limitation of the genetic and exposure-history diversity represented arose from few donors.

The CDR3 extends over 12 amino acids. Trimming shortened V by 0 bases and J by 6 bases, and 7 bases separated the two germline ends. Germline values: CDR1 SGHRS, CDR2 YFSETQ. It was roughly 200 ng DNA, about 30,000 T cell genomes, that sorted-subset replicate PCRs used. Sequenced by immunoSEQ multiplex PCR; TCRdb stores in-frame clones only, minus some. The sample shows 650,000 to 700,000 clones, about nine tenths of them seen only once. Of note for this clone: Its antigen is unidentified.

The receptor was derived from a man between 18 and 29 years old in good health. Some clones in this sample may be carry-over from other donors' samples. The specimen sequenced was memory CD8+ T cells from PBMCs. The subset is: CD45RO+ cells pooled with CCR7-negative TemRA cells. The V call is TRBV5-1, the J call TRBJ2-7; the D is unclear. CDR3 amino acids: CASSLGIREQYF. The CDR3 region has the DNA TGCGCCAGCAGCTTGGGAATTCGCGAGCAGTACTTC. Full variable domain (missing parts from reference TRBV5-1 and TRBJ2-7): KAGVTQTPRYLIKTRGQQVTLSCSPISGHRSVSWYQQTPGQGLQFLFEYFSETQRNKGNFPGRFSGRQFSNSRSEMNVSTLELGDSALYLCASSLGIREQYFGPGTRLTVT.